The next 3 T cell receptor beta chains were all read from a single sample in a study of blood T cell repertoires in COVID-19. The assay was immunoSEQ multiplex PCR, and TCRdb's table has in-frame clones only and misses some. The profile shows around 380,000 clones, around 87% of them singletons. What was sequenced was PBMCs or T cells enriched from blood (not recorded which). Source of these receptors: a man aged 25 to 40 who had recovered from COVID-19.

The chain carries TRBV7-7 and TRBJ1-2; 7 bases line up with TRBD1. Germline CDR1 is SSHAT and CDR2 is FNYEAQ (reference sequence). CDR3 length equals 14 residues. With 4 bases clipped from V and 1 base from J, the junction kept 3 bases outside the gene matches. The CDR3 nucleotides read TGTGCCAGCAGCTGGGACAGCAGTAACTATGGCTACACCTTC. It is translated as CASSWDSSNYGYTF.

The chain is built from TRBV19 and TRBJ2-5; D might be TRBD1 (5 bases). Trimming removed 7 bases from V and 6 bases from J, with 21 bases in between. CDR3 length: 15 amino acids. Germline V CDR1 and CDR2: LNHDA, SQIVND (reference sequence). The CDR3 here is CASNPGAHLEKTQYF. The CDR3 DNA is TGTGCCAGTAATCCTGGGGCCCACCTTGAGAAGACCCAGTACTTC.

This clone was detected once. The chain is built from TRBV11-2 and TRBJ1-2; 10 bases map to TRBD1. Germline V gene data show CDR1 as SGHAT and CDR2 as FQNNGV. The CDR3 runs 18 residues. J was trimmed by 8 bases and V by 5 bases; bases with no gene match: 20. The CDR3 here is CASSPSPGTGAAYIGYTF. The CDR3 region has the DNA TGTGCCAGCAGCCCGAGTCCCGGGACAGGGGCTGCCTATATAGGCTACACCTTC.